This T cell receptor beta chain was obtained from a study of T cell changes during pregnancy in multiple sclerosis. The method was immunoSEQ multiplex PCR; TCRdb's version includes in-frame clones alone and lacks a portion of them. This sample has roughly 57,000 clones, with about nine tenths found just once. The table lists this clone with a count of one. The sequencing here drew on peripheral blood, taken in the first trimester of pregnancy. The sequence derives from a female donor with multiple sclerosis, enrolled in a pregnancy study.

The chain's CDR3 is CASSYGTANYGYTF. CDR3 sequence (DNA): TGTGCCAGCAGTTACGGGACAGCTAACTATGGCTACACCTTC. This rearrangement joins TRBV6-5 to TRBJ1-2; 7 bases align to TRBD1. Trimming removed 2 bases from V and 0 bases from J; junction bases left unmatched: 0. Germline CDR1 is MNHEY and CDR2 is SVGAGI. This CDR3 contains 14 residues.